This T cell receptor beta chain was identified in a study of T cell responses to AZD1222 COVID-19 vaccine. Study-wide points: Only a handful of AZD1222 recipients were seropositive at baseline. In the spike-specific TCR repertoire, nearly half reportedly target unmutated variant regions. After the peak T cell response, and only then, were repertoires sampled.

As for this clone: Its specificity is not known.

The germline V and J ends were trimmed by 2 bases and 0 bases, with 11 bases remaining between them. In germline, CDR1 is MNHEY, CDR2 SVGEGT. The CDR3 runs to 15 residues. The table came from immunoSEQ multiplex PCR; TCRdb's copy has only in-frame clones and leaves some out. The sample holds about 110,000 clones, 88% seen once. This clonotype was obtained from an adult in good health. Material: peripheral blood, obtained on day 0 of AZD1222 vaccination. V and J are TRBV6-2 or TRBV6-3 and TRBJ2-7; TRBD2 might be the D (5 bases). The CDR3 nucleotides read TGTGCCAGCAGTTACGACGGACTTCGCTCCTACGAGCAGTACTTC. It translates to CASSYDGLRSYEQYF.